The 31 T cell receptor beta chains below come from one sample, sequenced in a study of T cell responses to AZD1222 COVID-19 vaccine. Data came from immunoSEQ multiplex PCR; TCRdb stores just in-frame clones and leaves some out. The data show around 150,000 clones, just over 90% seen once. Sequencing was performed on peripheral blood, taken on day 0 of AZD1222 vaccination. These receptors all come from an adult in good health.

The V gene is TRBV25-1, the J gene TRBJ1-2; D unclear. The CDR3 consists of 11 residues. V lost 9 bases and J lost 2, with 7 bases in between. The V gene's germline CDR1 is MGHDK and CDR2 SYGVNS. The CDR3 DNA reads as TGTGCCAGTTATCAGAACTATGGCTACACCTTC. This codes for CASYQNYGYTF.

This chain uses TRBV6-4 with TRBJ2-1, with 11 bases identical to TRBD1. The CDR3 has 15 amino acids. Germline CDR1 and CDR2: MRHNA and SNTAGT. V was pared by 3 bases and J by 9 bases, with 7 bases of the junction left unmatched. DNA for the CDR3: TGTGCCAGCAGTGATAACGGACAGGGGGCCAGTGAGCAGTTCTTC. Encoded protein: CASSDNGQGASEQFF.

The chain joins TRBV13 to TRBJ2-1, with D tentatively TRBD2 (6 bases). This CDR3 has 16 amino acids. Germline assignment: CDR1 PRHDT and CDR2 FYEKMQ (reference sequence). V was clipped by 5 bases and J by 2 bases, with 16 bases between them. CDR3 in amino acids: CASSIRRDATYNEQFF. Written as DNA, the CDR3 is TGTGCCAGCAGCATTAGGAGGGACGCGACCTACAATGAGCAGTTCTTC. Filled out from reference TRBV13 and TRBJ2-1, the complete variable domain reads AAGVIQSPRHLIKEKRETATLKCYPIPRHDTVYWYQQGPGQDPQFLISFYEKMQSDKGSIPDRFSAQQFSDYHSELNMSSLELGDSALYFCASSIRRDATYNEQFFGPGTRLTVL.

The gene calls are TRBV19 and TRBJ2-3, with 11 bases lining up with TRBD2. This CDR3 is built from 17 residues. CDR1 is LNHDA, CDR2 SQIVND, per germline (reference sequence). V was pared by 3 bases and J by 0 bases, with 5 bases of the junction left unmatched. The CDR3 sequence is CASSIQLAGVSTDTQYF. The CDR3 nucleotides are TGTGCCAGTAGTATTCAACTAGCGGGAGTGAGCACAGATACGCAGTATTTT.

This clone showed up just once. The chain combines TRBV2 with TRBJ2-7; D call uncertain. Germline V lookup: CDR1 SNHLY, CDR2 FYNNEI. V was pared by 8 bases and J by 0 bases, with 17 bases between. There are 15 residues in the CDR3. This CDR3 is CASVFSASRSYEQYF. CDR3 DNA sequence: TGTGCCAGCGTATTCAGTGCGAGCCGCTCCTACGAGCAGTACTTC.

The gene calls are TRBV11-2 and TRBJ2-5; D may correspond to TRBD1 or TRBD2 (5 bases each). CDR1 is SGHAT, CDR2 FQNNGV, per germline. The ends were cut back, 5 bases at V and 5 bases at J, with 18 bases in the middle. There are 15 residues in the CDR3. CDR3 sequence reads: CASSRIGTLGETQYF. The CDR3 DNA follows: TGTGCCAGCAGCCGAATCGGGACCCTTGGGGAGACCCAGTACTTC.

V usage is TRBV19 and J usage is TRBJ2-5, with D maybe TRBD2 (8 bases). CDR3 length equals 16 residues. Between the trimmed V and J ends, which lost 7 bases and 2 bases, there was a span of 20 bases. Germline V gene sequence: CDR1 LNHDA, CDR2 SQIVND (reference sequence). The CDR3 bases are TGTGCCAGTAAGGGGGCGCAGCGGGGGCCGCAAGAGACCCAGTACTTC. Translating it yields CASKGAQRGPQETQYF.

The chain couples TRBV30 to TRBJ1-1, with D maybe TRBD1 (5 bases). Germline-derived CDR1 and CDR2 are GTSNPN and SVGIG (reference sequence). The CDR3 spans 11 residues. Trimming took off 2 bases at V and 4 bases at J, with 5 bases between the two ends. CDR3 region: CAWSQGTEAFF. CDR3 in DNA: TGTGCCTGGAGTCAGGGCACTGAAGCTTTCTTT.

The sample holds one count of this clone. This chain joins TRBV5-6 and TRBJ1-5, with D maybe TRBD1 (6 bases). The germline gives CDR1 SGHDT, CDR2 YYEEEE. Between the trimmed V and J ends, which lost 1 base and 5 bases, there was a span of 19 bases. The CDR3 has 17 residues. Here the CDR3 reads CASSLRATGGYYQPQHF. CDR3 sequence (DNA): TGTGCCAGCAGCTTGCGCGCGACAGGAGGCTACTATCAGCCCCAGCATTTT.

This chain uses TRBV5-1 with TRBJ1-2; TRBD1 matches at 7 bases. This CDR3 contains 15 residues. V was clipped by 4 bases and J by 0 bases; unmatched bases: 6. The germline CDR1 and CDR2 sequences are SGHRS and YFSETQ. CDR3 sequence (DNA): TGCGCCAGCAGCGTAAACAGGGGATCTAACTATGGCTACACCTTC. Translating it yields CASSVNRGSNYGYTF.

J is TRBJ2-5 and V is TRBV30, with a possible D match to TRBD1 (6 bases). CDR1 and CDR2 (germline): GTSNPN, SVGIG (reference sequence). The germline V and J ends were trimmed by 1 base and 3 bases, with 18 bases remaining between them. CDR3 size: 16 residues. CDR3 sequence (DNA): TGTGCCTGGAGTGGTCGGGCCCAAGAGGGGGAAGAGACCCAGTACTTC. Its translation is CAWSGRAQEGEETQYF.

The chain is built from TRBV6-2 or TRBV6-3 and TRBJ1-1; the D is unclear. The CDR3 extends over 14 amino acids. Between the trimmed V and J ends, which lost 2 bases and 2 bases, there was a span of 9 bases. Germline V gives CDR1 MNHEY, CDR2 SVGEGT. The CDR3 sequence is CASSYVTYNTEAFF. In DNA, the CDR3 is TGTGCCAGCAGTTACGTTACATATAACACTGAAGCTTTCTTT.

The gene calls are TRBV4-1 and TRBJ2-7, with a tentative D call TRBD1 (6 bases). Trimming pared 2 bases from V and 3 bases from J, leaving 17 bases between. The germline gives CDR1 MGHRA, CDR2 YSYEKL. This CDR3 spans 16 amino acids. In DNA, the CDR3 is TGCGCCAGCAGCCAACCGTGGGACAAGTCCAGCTACGAGCAGTACTTC. Protein: CASSQPWDKSSYEQYF.

The rearrangement joins TRBV5-6 to TRBJ1-2; D remains unclear. Germline V gives CDR1 SGHDT, CDR2 YYEEEE. The CDR3 extends over 14 amino acids. The ends were cut back, 1 base at V and 0 bases at J, with 7 bases in the middle. The CDR3 loop is CASSLRAANYGYTF. For the CDR3, the DNA is TGTGCCAGCAGCTTGCGGGCAGCTAACTATGGCTACACCTTC. Complete variable domain (other parts from reference TRBV5-6 and TRBJ1-2): DAGVTQSPTHLIKTRGQQVTLRCSPKSGHDTVSWYQQALGQGPQFIFQYYEEEERQRGNFPDRFSGHQFPNYSSELNVNALLLGDSALYLCASSLRAANYGYTFGSGTRLTVV.

V and J are TRBV3-1 (or the pseudogene TRBV3-2) and TRBJ1-1; D is perhaps TRBD1 (5 bases). CDR3 length: 14 amino acids. In germline, CDR1 is LGHDT, CDR2 YNNKEL (reference sequence). V gave up 2 bases and J gave up 11 bases, with 18 bases separating them. The CDR3: CASSQTQATGGAFF. For the CDR3, the DNA is TGTGCCAGCAGCCAAACACAGGCGACGGGAGGGGCTTTCTTT.

The J gene is TRBJ2-1, the V gene TRBV4-3; 14 bases are a match to TRBD2. Germline V gene sequence: CDR1 LGHNA, CDR2 YSLEER. Trimming at V came to 1 base and at J to 3 bases, leaving 14 bases not matched to a gene. The CDR3 runs to 21 residues. The CDR3 loop reads CASSQGLSTSGRARVYNEQFF. DNA of the CDR3: TGCGCCAGCAGCCAAGGGTTATCGACTAGCGGGAGGGCCCGGGTCTACAATGAGCAGTTCTTC.

The rearrangement joins TRBV25-1 to TRBJ1-3; no definite D call. From germline, CDR1 is MGHDK and CDR2 SYGVNS. CDR3 size: 15 residues. V was pared by 4 bases and J by 0 bases, with 10 bases between. CDR3 coding DNA: TGTGCCAGCAGTGGAAACGGAATCTCTGGAAACACCATATATTTT. It codes for CASSGNGISGNTIYF.

The V call is TRBV7-2, the J call TRBJ1-2; 7 bases are a match to TRBD1. Germline trimming cut 1 base from V and 4 bases from J; bases unmatched to any gene: 6. Germline V gene sequence: CDR1 SGHTA, CDR2 FQGNSA. The CDR3 is 15 amino acids. Here the CDR3 reads CASSLDRGVAYGYTF. CDR3 DNA sequence: TGTGCCAGCAGCTTAGACAGGGGAGTCGCCTATGGCTACACCTTC.

The gene calls are TRBV2 and TRBJ2-3; D not resolved. Germline V gene sequence: CDR1 SNHLY, CDR2 FYNNEI. This CDR3 is built from 13 residues. Trimming stripped 1 base from V and 1 base from J, with 3 bases between. This CDR3 is CASSEERTDTQYF. In nucleotides, the CDR3 is TGTGCCAGCAGTGAAGAACGCACAGATACGCAGTATTTT.

This sequence joins TRBV6-5 and TRBJ2-2; D possibly uses TRBD1 or TRBD2 (5 bases each). Germline V gene data show CDR1 as MNHEY and CDR2 as SVGAGI. V dropped 6 bases and J dropped 8 bases, with 19 bases sitting between them. This CDR3 has 15 amino acids. CDR3 coding DNA: TGTGCCAGCAGGCTCGAGGGGTTCTATGGTGGGGAGCTGTTTTTT. This sequence encodes CASRLEGFYGGELFF.

V gene TRBV6-5 combines with J gene TRBJ1-1; D is unresolved. The CDR3 spans 13 residues. The V end was cut by 5 bases, the J end by 11 bases, with 18 bases between. CDR1 and CDR2 (germline): MNHEY, SVGAGI. CDR3 sequence (DNA): TGTGCCAGCAGTCCCTCTTTACAGACGCGGGCTTTCTTT. This translates into CASSPSLQTRAFF.

V gene TRBV6-4 combines with J gene TRBJ2-1; D not resolved. The CDR3 contains 19 residues. CDR1 MRHNA and CDR2 SNTAGT come from the germline V gene. V gave up 0 bases and J gave up 0 bases, with 18 bases separating them. CDR3 amino acids: CASSDSVPRAGISYNEQFF. DNA of the CDR3: TGTGCCAGCAGTGACTCGGTGCCCCGGGCAGGCATCTCCTACAATGAGCAGTTCTTC.

V and J are TRBV19 and TRBJ1-1; 7 nucleotides agree with TRBD1. V shed 5 bases and J 11 bases; nucleotides not matched to a gene: 8. Germline V CDR1 and CDR2: LNHDA, SQIVND (reference sequence). There are 12 residues in the CDR3. CDR3 sequence (DNA): TGTGCCAGTAGTCCCCAGACAGGGTACGCTTTCTTT. Its translation is CASSPQTGYAFF.

This clone has more than one count but fewer than ten. The gene calls are TRBV6-5 and TRBJ1-1; tentatively, D is TRBD1 (5 bases). In germline, CDR1 is MNHEY, CDR2 SVGAGI. Trimming removed 8 bases at V and 6 bases at J, with 19 bases between. The CDR3 totals 14 residues. DNA for the CDR3: TGTGCCAGCCCCCAGGGAGAGGAAGTCGCTGAAGCTTTCTTT. Its protein product is CASPQGEEVAEAFF.

The V call is TRBV19, the J call TRBJ1-2; 7 nucleotides align to TRBD1. Germline V gene sequence: CDR1 LNHDA, CDR2 SQIVND (reference sequence). This CDR3 contains 13 residues. V was clipped by 7 bases and J by 4 bases; unmatched bases: 6. CDR3 nucleotides: TGTGCCAGTACCGAACAGGGGACCTATGGCTACACCTTC. Its protein product is CASTEQGTYGYTF. The complete variable domain, with remaining parts taken from reference TRBV19 and TRBJ1-2, reads DGGITQSPKYLFRKEGQNVTLSCEQNLNHDAMYWYRQDPGQGLRLIYYSQIVNDFQKGDIAEGYSVSREKKESFPLTVTSAQKNPTAFYLCASTEQGTYGYTFGSGTRLTVV.

This clone was detected a few times. The rearrangement links TRBV30 to TRBJ2-3; 7 bases agree with TRBD2. Trimming at V came to 1 base and at J to 5 bases, leaving 6 bases not matched to a gene. The CDR3 is 14 amino acids. CDR1 and CDR2 from the germline V gene are GTSNPN and SVGIG (reference sequence). CDR3 bases: TGTGCCTGGAGTGCGGGGGGTACAGGAGATACGCAGTATTTT. Translation gives CAWSAGGTGDTQYF.

V usage is TRBV7-3 and J usage is TRBJ2-6; D not resolved. Trimming cost V 0 bases and J 0 bases, with 9 bases left between them. Germline CDR1 is SGHTA and CDR2 is FQGTGA. This CDR3 spans 17 amino acids. CDR3 protein: CASSLTPDLSGANVLTF. The CDR3 bases are TGTGCCAGCAGCTTAACCCCGGACCTCTCTGGGGCCAACGTCCTGACTTTC.

This chain uses TRBV7-2 with TRBJ2-1; 11 nucleotides agree with TRBD2. The germline V gene encodes CDR1 SGHTA and CDR2 FQGNSA. Trimming at V came to 0 bases and at J to 0 bases, leaving 7 bases not matched to a gene. CDR3 length: 19 amino acids. The CDR3 coding sequence is TGTGCCAGCAGCTTAGCGCTAGCGGGGGGCCGATCCTCCTACAATGAGCAGTTCTTC. It codes for CASSLALAGGRSSYNEQFF.

This chain connects TRBV6-6 to TRBJ1-2, with D hard to call. Trimming cost V 2 bases and J 13 bases, with 8 bases left between them. Germline assignment: CDR1 MNHNY and CDR2 SVGAGI (reference sequence). CDR3 length equals 10 residues. The CDR3: CASSYGVVTF. DNA for the CDR3: TGTGCCAGCAGTTACGGGGTTGTCACCTTC.

The rearrangement uses TRBV6-5 and TRBJ2-5, with 9 positions matching TRBD1. With V trimmed by 6 bases and J by 4 bases, 9 bases remained unmatched. The CDR3 loop spans 15 amino acids. In germline, CDR1 is MNHEY, CDR2 SVGAGI. The CDR3 loop is CASSNHRGRGETQYF. CDR3 nucleotide sequence: TGTGCCAGCAGCAACCACAGGGGGCGGGGAGAGACCCAGTACTTC.

The V call is TRBV9, the J call TRBJ2-3; 14 nucleotides line up with TRBD2. The V gene end was trimmed by 3 bases and the J gene end by 4 bases; junction bases not matched to a gene: 7. The CDR3 covers 17 residues. Germline values: CDR1 SGDLS, CDR2 YYNGEE. The CDR3 spells CASSELLGLAGADTQYF. As DNA, the CDR3 is TGTGCCAGCAGCGAACTATTGGGACTAGCGGGAGCAGATACGCAGTATTTT. The full variable domain, with the rest looked up from reference TRBV9 and TRBJ2-3, is DSGVTQTPKHLITATGQRVTLRCSPRSGDLSVYWYQQSLDQGLQFLIQYYNGEERAKGNILERFSAQQFPDLHSELNLSSLELGDSALYFCASSELLGLAGADTQYFGPGTRLTVL.